What follows are 20 T cell receptor beta chains derived from one specimen sequenced in a study of technical replicates of blood from a handful of donors. The data were produced by immunoSEQ multiplex PCR, yet TCRdb's version contains in-frame clones alone and is incomplete. The sample contains about 76,000 clones, 85% to 95% of which appear only once. Sample: T cells isolated from PBMCs. The receptors stem from a human donor in good health.

V is TRBV7-2 and J is TRBJ2-5; TRBD1 might be the D (5 bases). CDR3 length: 12 residues. Germline assignment: CDR1 SGHTA and CDR2 FQGNSA. Trimming stripped 4 bases from V and 4 bases from J, with 7 bases between. The CDR3 sequence: CASSSQGETQYF. In DNA form, the CDR3 reads TGTGCCAGCAGCTCTCAGGGAGAGACCCAGTACTTC. The full variable domain, in which reference TRBV7-2 and TRBJ2-5 provide the parts outside the CDR3, is GAGVSQSPSNKVTEKGKDVELRCDPISGHTALYWYRQSLGQGLEFLIYFQGNSAPDKSGLPSDRFSAERTGGSVSTLTIQRTQQEDSAVYLCASSSQGETQYFGPGTRLLVL.

The chain recombines TRBV9 with TRBJ2-7; 8 bases are a match to TRBD2. The junction had 11 bases not matched to a gene; V was cut back by 4 bases and J by 5 bases. Germline V gene lookup returns CDR1 SGDLS and CDR2 YYNGEE. The CDR3 consists of 15 residues. In nucleotides, the CDR3 is TGTGCCAGCAGCCCAACCTTAGCGGGACTACACGAGCAGTACTTC. It is translated as CASSPTLAGLHEQYF.

This chain uses TRBV30 with TRBJ2-7; possible D gene TRBD2, 7 bases. The CDR3 covers 14 residues. Germline CDR1 GTSNPN, CDR2 SVGIG (reference sequence). Trimming cost V 5 bases and J 6 bases, with 20 bases left between them. This CDR3 reads CAWSRGGGLSEQYF. The CDR3, as DNA: TGTGCCTGGTCCCGGGGAGGGGGGTTATCCGAGCAGTACTTC.

The chain uses TRBV11-2 and TRBJ1-1, with TRBD1 as a possible D gene (5 bases). This CDR3 is built from 14 residues. V was trimmed by 0 bases and J by 9 bases, leaving 14 bases between them. The germline V gene encodes CDR1 SGHAT and CDR2 FQNNGV. This CDR3 reads CASSLDPRGQKAFF. CDR3 nucleotide sequence: TGTGCCAGCAGCTTAGATCCTAGAGGACAAAAAGCTTTCTTT.

The chain combines TRBV5-1 with TRBJ2-2, with a weak D call TRBD2 (6 bases). Germline V gene lookup returns CDR1 SGHRS and CDR2 YFSETQ. V was clipped by 5 bases and J by 6 bases, with 14 bases between them. This CDR3 is 14 amino acids long. CDR3 loop: CASSSGADPGELFF. The DNA of the CDR3 is TGCGCCAGCAGTTCGGGAGCTGATCCCGGGGAGCTGTTTTTT.

The chain has TRBV2 and TRBJ2-5; D remains unclear. The CDR3 loop spans 10 amino acids. V was clipped by 7 bases and J by 7 bases, with 7 bases between them. Germline values: CDR1 SNHLY, CDR2 FYNNEI. The CDR3 DNA reads TGTGCCAGCACTCGAGTGACCCAGTACTTC. This gives the protein CASTRVTQYF. The full variable domain, completed using reference TRBV2 and TRBJ2-5, is EPEVTQTPSHQVTQMGQEVILRCVPISNHLYFYWYRQILGQKVEFLVSFYNNEISEKSEIFDDQFSVERPDGSNFTLKIRSTKLEDSAMYFCASTRVTQYFGPGTRLLVL.

CDR3 in amino acids: CASSGQGATGALAYTF. In DNA, the CDR3 is TGTGCCAGCAGTGGACAGGGGGCCACCGGGGCATTGGCCTACACCTTC. This chain joins TRBV6-4 and TRBJ1-2, with 10 bases identical to TRBD1. J was trimmed by 10 bases and V by 4 bases; bases with no gene match: 15. Germline V gene data show CDR1 as MRHNA and CDR2 as SNTAGT. This CDR3 is 16 amino acids long.

The V and J genes are TRBV11-3 and TRBJ2-7; the D gene is possibly TRBD2 (6 bases). Trimming took 3 bases from V and 1 from J, leaving 13 bases between them. This CDR3 is built from 15 residues. Germline lookup yields CDR1 SGHNT and CDR2 YENEEA. The CDR3 bases are TGTGCCAGCAGCTTCTATGGAGGGCAATCCTACGAGCAGTACTTC. Translation: CASSFYGGQSYEQYF.

The chain is built from TRBV7-2 and TRBJ2-1; 11 bases line up with TRBD2. Germline CDR1 SGHTA, CDR2 FQGNSA. CDR3 length: 15 residues. J was trimmed by 6 bases and V by 6 bases; bases with no gene match: 7. CDR3 DNA sequence: TGTGCCAGCAGGCCCGGGACTAGCGGATTCAATGAGCAGTTCTTC. Protein: CASRPGTSGFNEQFF. Full variable domain (remainder filled in from reference TRBV7-2 and TRBJ2-1): GAGVSQSPSNKVTEKGKDVELRCDPISGHTALYWYRQSLGQGLEFLIYFQGNSAPDKSGLPSDRFSAERTGGSVSTLTIQRTQQEDSAVYLCASRPGTSGFNEQFFGPGTRLTVL.

Only one count was recorded for this clone. The chain uses TRBV29-1 and TRBJ1-4; D call uncertain. Trimming shortened V by 7 bases and J by 4 bases, and 7 bases separated the two germline ends. The CDR3 loop spans 11 amino acids. Germline CDR1 and CDR2: SQVTM and ANQGSEA. This chain's CDR3 is CSGVSNEKLFF. In DNA, the CDR3 is TGCAGCGGAGTGAGTAATGAAAAACTGTTTTTT.

The chain recombines TRBV29-1 with TRBJ2-3; D gene unclear. V lost 5 bases, J lost 2 bases, and 5 bases lay in between. Germline lookup yields CDR1 SQVTM and CDR2 ANQGSEA. The CDR3 is 11 residues long. The CDR3 sequence is CSVLNTDTQYF. The CDR3 DNA is TGCAGCGTTCTAAACACAGATACGCAGTATTTT.

The CDR3 nucleotides are TGTGCCAGCAGCCCCAACCGGGACAGCTATCAGCCCCAGCATTTT. This sequence encodes CASSPNRDSYQPQHF. V and J are TRBV7-9 and TRBJ1-5; 7 bases fit TRBD1. There are 15 residues in the CDR3. J gave up 5 bases and V 5 bases, and 9 bases lay outside the gene matches. The V gene's germline CDR1 is SEHNR and CDR2 FQNEAQ (reference sequence).

This sequence joins TRBV11-2 and TRBJ2-7, with D perhaps matching TRBD2 (6 bases). The V and J ends lost 3 bases and 6 bases respectively, with 15 bases between them. Germline V gene sequence: CDR1 SGHAT, CDR2 FQNNGV. The CDR3 is 14 residues long. The CDR3 region is CASSFPGGTGEQYF. In nucleotides, the CDR3 is TGTGCCAGCAGCTTCCCCGGGGGTACGGGCGAGCAGTACTTC.

The rearrangement uses TRBV5-4 and TRBJ1-2; TRBD1 matches 10 bases. This CDR3 has 14 residues. J gave up 7 bases and V 7 bases, and 10 bases lay outside the gene matches. Per germline, CDR1 SGHNT and CDR2 YYREEE (reference sequence). The CDR3 nucleotides read TGTGCCAGCGGTCCGGGACAGGGGACGATTGGCTACACCTTC. It codes for CASGPGQGTIGYTF.

The rearrangement links TRBV4-1 to TRBJ2-7; 8 nucleotides line up with TRBD2. This CDR3 contains 15 residues. V was clipped by 0 bases and J by 4 bases; unmatched bases: 5. CDR1 is MGHRA, CDR2 YSYEKL, per germline. The CDR3 DNA sequence: TGCGCCAGCAGCCAAGATCCAGCGGGGGTTTACGAGCAGTACTTC. It is translated as CASSQDPAGVYEQYF.

As DNA, the CDR3 is TGTGCCAGCAGCGTATCCCCCCGTGAGCAGTTCTTC. It codes for CASSVSPREQFF. The V gene is TRBV9, the J gene TRBJ2-1; no clear D. The germline V gene has CDR1 SGDLS and CDR2 YYNGEE. Trimming pared 1 base from V and 9 bases from J, leaving 8 bases between. The CDR3 is made up of 12 amino acids.

The V and J genes are TRBV11-2 and TRBJ2-7; D is undetermined. The V end lost 1 base, the J end lost 2 bases, and 9 bases lay between the germline ends. CDR1 is SGHAT, CDR2 FQNNGV, per germline. The CDR3 extends over 14 amino acids. CDR3 bases: TGTGCCAGCAGCTTAGGGTTTCAGACCTACGAGCAGTACTTC. This encodes CASSLGFQTYEQYF.

The chain couples TRBV6-1 to TRBJ2-1; D may be TRBD2 (6 bases). Trimming took 3 bases from V and 9 from J, leaving 12 bases between them. The CDR3 covers 13 residues. Germline V gene sequence: CDR1 MNHNS, CDR2 SASEGT. The CDR3 DNA follows: TGTGCCAGCAGTGACGTGACTAGAACTGAGCAGTTCTTC. As protein: CASSDVTRTEQFF.

The rearrangement joins TRBV7-8 to TRBJ1-6; D is undetermined. Trimming took off 1 base at V and 3 bases at J, with 13 bases between the two ends. Looked up from germline, CDR1 is SGHVS and CDR2 is FQNEAQ. This CDR3 has 17 amino acids. CDR3 DNA sequence: TGTGCCAGCAGCTTAGAACTTGTGAGAAGCTATAATTCACCCCTCCACTTT. Its protein is CASSLELVRSYNSPLHF.

V and J are TRBV7-2 and TRBJ2-7, with D unclear. With 3 bases removed from V and 7 bases from J, the gap between germline ends came to 16 bases. Germline V gives CDR1 SGHTA, CDR2 FQGNSA. The CDR3 contains 14 residues. CDR3 nucleotides: TGTGCCAGCAGCTTGAACAGTCTTTGGCATGAGCAGTACTTC. Translated, it gives CASSLNSLWHEQYF.